Each of the 6 T cell receptor beta chains below was sequenced from the same sample in a study of blood T cell repertoires in COVID-19. The method was immunoSEQ multiplex PCR; TCRdb's version includes in-frame clones alone and lacks a portion of them. The table lists about 400,000 clones, around 90% of them singletons, with 2% to 2.5% in the top ten. Sequencing used PBMCs or T cells enriched from blood (not recorded which). These receptors originate from a woman aged 40 to 50 with acute COVID-19.

The CDR3 DNA is TGTGCCAGCAGCTTGTTGGGCCGCGGCAATCAGCCCCAGCATTTT. Amino acids: CASSLLGRGNQPQHF. The chain carries TRBV11-2 and TRBJ1-5; no reliable D call. Trimming left V 3 bases short and J 2 bases short, with 11 bases between. The germline V gene has CDR1 SGHAT and CDR2 FQNNGV. This CDR3 is built from 15 residues.

The chain joins TRBV6-1 to TRBJ1-5; D might be TRBD1 (6 bases). The CDR3 runs to 15 residues. Germline V CDR1 and CDR2: MNHNS, SASEGT. The germline V and J ends were trimmed by 2 bases and 5 bases, with 13 bases remaining between them. CDR3 sequence: CASSETRGSYQPQHF. CDR3 DNA sequence: TGTGCCAGCAGTGAAACCAGGGGCTCGTATCAGCCCCAGCATTTT.

The chain combines TRBV7-9 with TRBJ2-1, with 7 positions matching TRBD2. CDR1 and CDR2 from the germline V gene are SEHNR and FQNEAQ (reference sequence). This CDR3 comprises 12 residues. The V and J ends lost 5 bases and 7 bases, in that order; junction bases with no gene match: 2. The CDR3 nucleotides read TGTGCCAGCAGCCACGGGGGGAATGAGCAGTTCTTC. It yields the protein CASSHGGNEQFF.

The chain couples TRBV24-1 to TRBJ2-5; 9 nucleotides line up with TRBD1. J gave up 4 bases and V 1 base, and 6 bases lay outside the gene matches. Germline-derived CDR1 and CDR2 are KGHDR and SFDVKD. The length of the CDR3 is 16 residues. CDR3 residues: CATSDFGGTGLETQYF. The CDR3 DNA reads TGTGCCACCAGTGATTTTGGCGGGACAGGGTTAGAGACCCAGTACTTC.

The V and J genes are TRBV19 and TRBJ2-3; 9 nucleotides agree with TRBD2. CDR3 size: 14 residues. Trimming at V came to 4 bases and at J to 3 bases, leaving 2 bases not matched to a gene. Looked up from germline, CDR1 is LNHDA and CDR2 is SQIVND (reference sequence). Here the CDR3 DNA reads TGTGCCAGTAGTACTAGCGGGGCAACAGATACGCAGTATTTT. Translated, it gives CASSTSGATDTQYF.

This clone showed up just a few times. The chain carries TRBV11-2 and TRBJ2-7; D is perhaps TRBD1 (5 bases). The germline CDR1 and CDR2 sequences are SGHAT and FQNNGV. There are 12 residues in the CDR3. Deletions cut 5 bases from V and 9 bases from J, with 14 bases between. CDR3 protein: CASSPPGAWQYF. Written as DNA, the CDR3 is TGTGCCAGCAGCCCGCCTGGGGCTTGGCAGTACTTC.